This T cell receptor beta chain was sequenced during a study of identical twins (dated by TCRdb to between 2015 and 2016). Regarding the complete study: To test whether fetal clonotypes persist, this study deep-sequenced TCR alpha and beta repertoires from monozygotic twins, from unrelated adults of various ages, and from cord blood. To rule out contamination, replicate twin experiments were performed at different times with different library preparation protocols. What the research found in general, with its limitations: In beta out-of-frame sequences, excess twin sharing was weaker, because having fewer shared sequences lowered the signal-to-noise ratio. Invariant T cells such as MAIT and iNKT could partly confound zero-insertion analyses, although diverse VJ usage argued against such confounding for most clonotypes. In monozygotic twins, recombination models systematically underestimated out-of-frame TCR alpha sharing, but the models matched the sharing seen between unrelated individuals. Fewer insertions were carried by abundant cord blood beta clonotypes, a similar but weaker trend appeared in young adult naive repertoires, and no such trend appeared in memory repertoires. Because the same donors could not be followed over many years, the conclusions depended on cross-sectional statistical analysis. Compared with coincidental sharing between unrelated individuals, out-of-frame TCR alpha sequences shared between twins had an excess of sequences with low generation probability.

Counted from cysteine to phenylalanine, this CDR3 has 17 amino acids. The only DNA kept is the CDR3, 51 bases in frame from the first base. Sequences LGHDT (CDR1) and YNNKEL (CDR2) are obtained from the germline V gene (reference sequence). The germline V end is reduced by 1 base and the J end by 6 bases; junction bases left unmatched: 7. All donors were healthy Caucasians. Using Miltenyi CD45RO+ enrichment and human naive T-cell isolation kits, memory (CD45RO+) and naive T cells were isolated from PBMC. Receptor amplification or capture employed 5' RACE. The sample was run on an Illumina HiSeq 2000. Template switching added a universal primer binding site, and the final cDNA carried a unique molecular identifier that allowed TCR cDNA molecules to be counted accurately. First-strand cDNA for TCR alpha and beta chains was synthesized from specific primers in the conserved constant-segment region. To control for contamination, every cDNA library carried two barcodes: a SMART-Mk sample barcode plus Illumina barcodes. Two successive PCR steps introduced TruSeq adapter sequences along with Illumina sample barcodes. TCR alpha and beta cDNA libraries were sequenced on the Illumina HiSeq platform with custom primers. The original pipeline was this. MiGEC processed the raw reads to extract unique molecular identifiers, while MiXCR was used to determine the CDR3 positions. For each individual, recombination models were inferred using an EM algorithm with the repgenHMM and IGoR tools. Shared clonotype analysis was performed with the tcR package in R, normalizing sharing by the product of cloneset sizes. To study raw recombination free of thymic and clonal selection effects, out-of-frame nonproductive sequences were analyzed. Using fastp at Q25 and MiXCR, TCRdb reprocessed the public reads and kept productive beta chains. Merged by CDR3 protein, the rows form single entries marked with the most common genes and DNA. The V and J calls come from TCRdb's annotation, not from the publication. In this sample the table shows approximately 260,000 distinct CDR3 sequences, over 13% of which occur a single time. 7% to 9.5% of the sample lies in the top ten.

Regarding this clonotype: It lacks a known antigen. Base qualities are not recorded, but no much larger clone differs from it by a single base.

This clonotype originated in a woman between 18 and 30 years old in good health. The sequenced sample was memory (CD45RO+) T cells sorted from blood. The cell subset or site label for this specimen denotes: CD45RO+ enriched T cells. The V and J genes are TRBV3-1 and TRBJ2-1; the central 12 bases match TRBD2. Here the CDR3 is given as CASSQGTSGVGSNEQFF. The nucleotides are TGTGCCAGCAGCCAAGGGACTAGCGGGGTAGGGTCCAATGAGCAGTTCTTC.